The sequence of this T cell receptor beta chain was determined in a study of early T cells in non-severe SARS-CoV-2 infection. Study-wide findings and caveats: The study's VDJdb matching favored anti-spike CD8 responses and missed private and CD4 specificities.

Germline-derived CDR1 and CDR2 are DFQATT and SNEGSKA (reference sequence). Trimming removed 5 bases from V and 3 bases from J; junction bases left unmatched: 8. The CDR3 has 14 residues. cDNA molecules, individually, were tagged with unique molecular identifiers. TCRdb re-derived calls from the 5' RACE reads in MiXCR, one entry per CDR3 protein. This sample yields about 63,000 distinct CDR3 sequences, of which over 10% are seen a single time; about 4.7% belongs to the top ten. This clonotype showed up just a few times. Its antigen is still unknown. The chain recombines TRBV20-1 with TRBJ2-7; 9 bases match TRBD1. The sequenced sample consisted of whole blood. This clonotype was sampled from an adult who was a healthcare worker with PCR-confirmed SARS-CoV-2 infection or an uninfected control (not recorded which). Here the CDR3 DNA reads TGCAGTGCTGACCCCCGGGACAGGGACTACGAGCAGTACTTC. Translating it yields CSADPRDRDYEQYF.